This entry is about one T cell receptor (beta chain). The sample is drawn from a study of control samples from healthy donors and cancer patients. The ends were cut back, 0 bases at V and 5 bases at J, with 12 bases in the middle. The length of the CDR3 is 15 residues. Germline V gene sequence: CDR1 SNHLY, CDR2 FYNNEI. Method: immunoSEQ multiplex PCR; TCRdb's copy keeps in-frame clones and lacks some. The sample yields 55,000 to 65,000 clones, more than 70% seen once. The chain links TRBV2 to TRBJ2-3; TRBD1 might be the D (6 bases). Sequenced material: PBMCs. The sequence was collected from a woman aged 60-70 years with lung cancer. CDR3 DNA sequence: TGTGCCAGCAGTGAAGCCCAGGGGTCGAGAGATACGCAGTATTTT. Translation gives CASSEAQGSRDTQYF.